The source of this T cell receptor (beta chain) is a study of brain metastases from non-small cell lung cancer. Only in-frame clones appear in the TCRdb table, and some are missing; sequencing was by immunoSEQ multiplex PCR. The sample includes 920 or so clones, 94% of them seen just once. V was shortened by 0 bases and J by 2 bases, with 3 bases between the two germline ends. Per germline, CDR1 SGHNT and CDR2 YYREEE (reference sequence). This CDR3 comprises 13 residues. The receptor was isolated from a donor at least 40 years old with non-small cell lung cancer. Sequencing used tumor-adjacent normal tissue. The V call is TRBV5-4, the J call TRBJ2-1; D is ambiguous. The CDR3 loop reads CASSLEPYNEQFF. The CDR3 region has the DNA TGTGCCAGCAGCTTGGAGCCCTACAATGAGCAGTTCTTC.